The rows below give T cell receptor beta chains drawn from one sample of a study of T cells in Graves' hyperthyroidism and ophthalmopathy. Each CDR3 protein is one row after TCRdb ran MiXCR on the multiplex PCR reads. The sample lists 620,000 or so distinct CDR3 sequences, roughly 14% seen once, with about an eighth in the top ten. Sequenced: blood. These receptors were collected from a woman aged 45-65 years with Graves' ophthalmopathy. CDR3s include the opening cysteine and the closing phenylalanine or tryptophan. Each record gives: clone size, D gene, V gene, J gene, CDR3 DNA, CDR3 protein. A D gene is named only where the DNA matches it firmly. The size entry is marked missing in some rows and otherwise reads once, few, many or a size class.

size: .; D: .; V: TRBV9; J: TRBJ2-1; DNA: TGTGCCAGCAGCGTAGTTGCAGGGCCAAGTGAGCAGTTCTTC; CDR3: CASSVVAGPSEQFF
size: many; D: TRBD1; V: TRBV20-1; J: TRBJ2-1; DNA: TGCAGTGCTTTGCCGGGACAGGGGGCTCTCGATGAGCAGTTCTTC; CDR3: CSALPGQGALDEQFF
size: many; D: .; V: TRBV7-3; J: TRBJ2-1; DNA: TGTGCCAGCAGCTTATTTCCGCGACTAGGTGTTAATGAGCAGTTCTTC; CDR3: CASSLFPRLGVNEQFF
size: many; D: .; V: TRBV30; J: TRBJ1-1; DNA: TGTGCCTGGATCATCCCGGATGTGCTTTGGAACACTGAAGCTTTCTTT; CDR3: CAWIIPDVLWNTEAFF
size: .; D: .; V: TRBV7-2; J: TRBJ2-7; DNA: TGTGCCAGCAGCATACAGTGGGCCTACGAGCAGTACTTC; CDR3: CASSIQWAYEQYF
size: few; D: TRBD1; V: TRBV14; J: TRBJ2-4; DNA: TGTGCCAGCAGCCAAGAGGAACGGGACAGGTACATTCAGTACTTC; CDR3: CASSQEERDRYIQYF
size: many; D: TRBD1; V: TRBV28; J: TRBJ2-7; DNA: TGTGCCAGCAGTTTAACAGGGGCCAACGAGCAGTACTTC; CDR3: CASSLTGANEQYF
size: .; D: TRBD2; V: TRBV4-3; J: TRBJ2-2; DNA: TGCGCCAGCAGCCAATTAGGACTAGCGGTGAACACCGGGGAGCTGTTTTTT; CDR3: CASSQLGLAVNTGELFF
size: many; D: .; V: TRBV11-3; J: TRBJ2-5; DNA: TGTGCCAGCAGCACACCCGGGTGGAGGACTCAAGAGACCCAGTACTTC; CDR3: CASSTPGWRTQETQYF
size: .; D: TRBD2; V: TRBV4-1; J: TRBJ2-3; DNA: TGCGCCAGCAGCCAAGATGTACTAGCGGGGGCCCCCACCACGCAGTATTTT; CDR3: CASSQDVLAGAPTTQYF
size: .; D: .; V: TRBV10-3; J: TRBJ2-5; DNA: TGTGCCATCAGTGAGAGGTTCCAGGGAGAGACCCAGTACTTC; CDR3: CAISERFQGETQYF
size: many; D: TRBD1; V: TRBV28; J: TRBJ2-7; DNA: TGTGCCAGCAGGAAACCCTCAGGGGGCAGTATCTACGAGCAGTACTTC; CDR3: CASRKPSGGSIYEQYF
size: .; D: TRBD1; V: TRBV20-1; J: TRBJ2-1; DNA: TGCAGTGCTAACTTAGGGGGCGGTGAGCAGTTCTTC; CDR3: CSANLGGGEQFF
size: many; D: .; V: TRBV20-1; J: TRBJ2-1; DNA: TGCAGTGCTATACGCATGGGACCAACTAGCTCCTACAATGAGCAGTTCTTC; CDR3: CSAIRMGPTSSYNEQFF
size: many; D: .; V: TRBV7-9; J: TRBJ1-2; DNA: TGTGCCAGCAGATCAACGGGGGTTAGCGGCTACACCTTC; CDR3: CASRSTGVSGYTF
size: many; D: .; V: TRBV24-1; J: TRBJ2-5; DNA: TGTGCCACCAGTGATTTGACTAGCTTGGGGACCCAGTACTTC; CDR3: CATSDLTSLGTQYF
size: many; D: TRBD2; V: TRBV5-1; J: TRBJ2-1; DNA: TGCGCCAGCAGACTAGCGGGAGATCTTAATGAGCAGTTCTTC; CDR3: CASRLAGDLNEQFF
size: .; D: TRBD1; V: TRBV10-3; J: TRBJ1-5; DNA: TGTGCCATCAGCCTCACAGGGGGCAATCAGCCCCAGCATTTT; CDR3: CAISLTGGNQPQHF
size: .; D: .; V: TRBV6-5; J: TRBJ1-3; DNA: TGTGCCAGCAGTTACGCTGGAAACACCATATATTTT; CDR3: CASSYAGNTIYF
size: .; D: TRBD1; V: TRBV7-2; J: TRBJ1-2; DNA: TGTGCCAGCAGCCATTTAGGCCGGGACAGGGGCCGAAAAAGCTACACCTTC; CDR3: CASSHLGRDRGRKSYTF
size: .; D: .; V: TRBV4-3; J: TRBJ1-1; DNA: TGCGCCAGCAGCCAAGAGCGGTATTTGAACACTGAAGCTTTCTTT; CDR3: CASSQERYLNTEAFF
size: many; D: .; V: TRBV5-1; J: TRBJ1-1; DNA: TGCGCCAGCAGCATTGACCCACAGAACACTGAAGCTTTCTTT; CDR3: CASSIDPQNTEAFF